These 27 T cell receptor beta chains came from one sample sequenced in a study of blood T cell repertoires in COVID-19. Using immunoSEQ multiplex PCR, the repertoire was profiled, and TCRdb retains in-frame clones only, with some absent. The data contain hundreds of thousands of clones, 85% to 90% of them seen just once; the ten biggest clones take up about 4.6%. The sample comprised PBMCs or T cells enriched from blood (not recorded which). The receptors were sampled from a man younger than 45 who had recovered from COVID-19.

The chain recombines TRBV28 with TRBJ1-2, with 12 positions matching TRBD1. This CDR3 region has 14 residues. Trimming cost V 6 bases and J 8 bases; bases outside gene matches: 7. The germline CDR1 and CDR2 sequences are MDHEN and SYDVKM. The CDR3 coding sequence is TGTGCCAGCAGCCGGGACAGGGGGCTCGGAGGCTACACCTTC. Translating it yields CASSRDRGLGGYTF.

This clone was observed a single time. J is TRBJ1-5 and V is TRBV19; D remains unclear. V shed 10 bases and J shed 7 bases, with 17 bases lying between them. The germline V gene has CDR1 LNHDA and CDR2 SQIVND (reference sequence). The CDR3 loop spans 13 amino acids. CDR3 in DNA: TGTGCCACCCAGGCCACGGGGAACCAGCCCCAGCATTTT. Residues: CATQATGNQPQHF.

The chain has TRBV7-8 and TRBJ1-4; D might be TRBD1 (6 bases). This CDR3 contains 15 residues. The V end lost 5 bases, the J end lost 8 bases, and 18 bases lay between the germline ends. Germline V CDR1 and CDR2: SGHVS, FQNEAQ. In DNA form, the CDR3 reads TGTGCCAGCAGCCTCCGGGAGGGGGAGTCAGAAAAACTGTTTTTT. This gives the protein CASSLREGESEKLFF.

The gene calls are TRBV19 and TRBJ2-7; TRBD2 is a possible D gene (6 bases). Trimming left V 5 bases short and J 9 bases short, with 20 bases between. Germline V lookup: CDR1 LNHDA, CDR2 SQIVND (reference sequence). The CDR3 spans 14 residues. CDR3 region: CASSFVVQGGVQYF. In DNA form, the CDR3 reads TGTGCCAGTAGTTTCGTCGTGCAGGGCGGGGTGCAGTACTTC. The full variable domain, its missing parts supplied by reference TRBV19 and TRBJ2-7, is DGGITQSPKYLFRKEGQNVTLSCEQNLNHDAMYWYRQDPGQGLRLIYYSQIVNDFQKGDIAEGYSVSREKKESFPLTVTSAQKNPTAFYLCASSFVVQGGVQYFGPGTRLTVT.

The rearrangement uses TRBV28 and TRBJ2-1; possible D gene TRBD2, 6 bases. The CDR3 consists of 13 residues. Germline values: CDR1 MDHEN, CDR2 SYDVKM. Trimming cost V 6 bases and J 3 bases, with 9 bases left between them. Here the CDR3 reads CASREGLYNEQFF. The CDR3 DNA sequence: TGTGCCAGCAGAGAGGGACTCTACAATGAGCAGTTCTTC.

V and J are TRBV7-8 and TRBJ1-1; TRBD1 might be the D (6 bases). Germline V gene lookup returns CDR1 SGHVS and CDR2 FQNEAQ. Deletions cut 5 bases from V and 0 bases from J, with 13 bases between. The CDR3 has 15 residues. The DNA of the CDR3 is TGTGCCAGCAGCAAGGTCCCAGGGGTGAACACTGAAGCTTTCTTT. Translating gives CASSKVPGVNTEAFF.

This chain links TRBV27 with TRBJ2-7, with 9 bases matching TRBD2. CDR1 is MNHEY, CDR2 SMNVEV, per germline (reference sequence). This CDR3 is built from 15 residues. The V and J ends lost 2 bases and 4 bases, in that order; junction bases with no gene match: 6. CDR3 amino acids: CASSLGGGARYEQYF. The DNA for the CDR3 is TGTGCCAGCAGTTTAGGCGGGGGGGCTAGATACGAGCAGTACTTC.

This clone was observed a few times. The J gene is TRBJ1-4, the V gene TRBV21-1; the table's D call, TRBD1, was not checked against the DNA. TRBV21-1 is classified as a pseudogene. The length of the CDR3 is 15 residues. The CDR3 here is CASSKKGQGADKLFF. DNA of the CDR3: TGTGCCAGCAGCAAAAAGGGACAGGGGGCCGACAAACTGTTTTTT.

The chain links TRBV9 to TRBJ2-7; 9 nucleotides match TRBD2. Germline V gene sequence: CDR1 SGDLS, CDR2 YYNGEE. The CDR3 extends over 16 amino acids. The trim removed 0 bases at V and 2 bases at J, leaving 6 bases unmatched. Here the CDR3 DNA reads TGTGCCAGCAGCGTAGCTCAGACTAGCGGTCCCTACGAGCAGTACTTC. Amino acid sequence: CASSVAQTSGPYEQYF.

The chain links TRBV30 to TRBJ2-1; 8 bases are shared with TRBD2. Per the germline V gene, CDR1 is GTSNPN and CDR2 is SVGIG (reference sequence). Losses at the gene ends were 0 bases for V and 10 bases for J; bases not matched to a gene: 11. CDR3 length: 15 amino acids. The CDR3 sequence: CAWSVRGSGKYEQFF. CDR3 nucleotides: TGTGCCTGGAGTGTACGGGGTAGCGGGAAGTACGAGCAGTTCTTC. The whole variable domain, remainder taken from reference TRBV30 and TRBJ2-1, is SQTIHQWPATLVQPVGSPLSLECTVEGTSNPNLYWYRQAAGRGLQLLFYSVGIGQISSEVPQNLSASRPQDRQFILSSKKLLLSDSGFYLCAWSVRGSGKYEQFFGPGTRLTVL.

The genes are TRBV30 and TRBJ1-4; no clear D. The CDR3 extends over 13 amino acids. CDR1 and CDR2 (germline): GTSNPN, SVGIG (reference sequence). The ends were cut back, 2 bases at V and 10 bases at J, with 14 bases in the middle. This CDR3 is CAWSPDTRGKLFF. DNA of the CDR3: TGTGCCTGGAGTCCCGATACGAGAGGAAAACTGTTTTTT.

This clone was counted only a few times. The genes are TRBV6-6 and TRBJ1-5; 7 nucleotides align to TRBD1. The CDR3 covers 17 residues. Germline CDR1 reads MNHNY; CDR2 reads SVGAGI (reference sequence). Trimming took 5 bases from V and 0 from J; bases not matched to a gene: 10. The chain's CDR3 is CASSPHRQGGSNQPQHF. The CDR3 DNA is TGTGCCAGCAGTCCCCATCGCCAGGGGGGTAGCAATCAGCCCCAGCATTTT.

This clone has a count of ten or more. This chain joins TRBV6-5 and TRBJ2-1; TRBD1 matches at 10 bases. Germline V gene data show CDR1 as MNHEY and CDR2 as SVGAGI. The V gene end was trimmed by 6 bases and the J gene end by 10 bases; junction bases not matched to a gene: 12. This CDR3 is built from 15 residues. The CDR3 region has the DNA TGTGCCAGCAGCCCCGGACAGGGGGGACATCACGAGCAGTTCTTC. It translates to CASSPGQGGHHEQFF.

The chain is built from TRBV27 and TRBJ2-7, with TRBD2 as a possible D gene (5 bases). Germline CDR1 reads MNHEY; CDR2 reads SMNVEV (reference sequence). The CDR3 totals 12 residues. Trimming removed 6 bases from V and 2 bases from J, with 8 bases in between. The CDR3 loop reads CASRGRAYEQYF. DNA for the CDR3: TGTGCCAGCAGAGGGCGGGCCTACGAGCAGTACTTC.

The gene calls are TRBV1 and TRBJ2-3; TRBD2 was called by the table and not checked on the DNA. TRBV1 is shown as a pseudogene. The CDR3 covers 16 residues. CDR3 nucleotides: TGCACCAGCAGCCAAGATGAGGTCCGGGGCACAGATACGCAGTATTTT. Encoded protein: CTSSQDEVRGTDTQYF.

The chain carries TRBV27 and TRBJ2-2; 10 bases match TRBD2. The CDR3 spans 17 residues. J lost 4 bases, V lost 4 bases, and 9 bases had no gene match. CDR1 MNHEY and CDR2 SMNVEV come from the germline V gene (reference sequence). CDR3 loop: CASSYSSGSVSTGELFF. CDR3 in DNA: TGTGCCAGCAGTTACTCTAGCGGGAGTGTTAGCACCGGGGAGCTGTTTTTT.

This clone appeared once. The chain joins TRBV30 to TRBJ1-2; D is unresolved. The CDR3 consists of 13 residues. CDR1 and CDR2 (germline): GTSNPN, SVGIG (reference sequence). The V and J ends lost 4 bases and 8 bases respectively, with 17 bases between them. The CDR3 spells CAWTISLGRGYTF. CDR3 DNA sequence: TGTGCCTGGACAATCTCGTTAGGGAGGGGCTACACCTTC.

V usage is TRBV6-5 and J usage is TRBJ1-4; 7 nucleotides match TRBD1. Losses at the gene ends were 4 bases for V and 8 bases for J; bases not matched to a gene: 4. Germline loops: CDR1 MNHEY, CDR2 SVGAGI. The CDR3 extends over 13 amino acids. The CDR3 protein is CASSFRGAEKLFF. CDR3 coding DNA: TGTGCCAGCAGTTTCAGGGGGGCCGAAAAACTGTTTTTT.

The chain links TRBV19 to TRBJ2-1, with D perhaps TRBD1 (6 bases). CDR1 LNHDA and CDR2 SQIVND come from the germline V gene (reference sequence). Trimming took 7 bases from V and 7 from J, leaving 20 bases between them. The CDR3 loop spans 15 amino acids. In nucleotides, the CDR3 is TGTGCCAGTATTTCCCCGGGGCAGGGGCGTAATGAGCAGTTCTTC. It is translated as CASISPGQGRNEQFF.

This clone was observed a single time. The CDR3: CASSTTSGGAKSTDTQYF. CDR3 nucleotides: TGTGCCAGCAGCACAACTAGCGGGGGGGCCAAAAGCACAGATACGCAGTATTTT. The J gene is TRBJ2-3, the V gene TRBV7-9; 13 bases align to TRBD2. V lost 5 bases, J lost 0 bases, and 8 bases stayed unmatched. The CDR3 loop spans 18 amino acids. The germline V gene encodes CDR1 SEHNR and CDR2 FQNEAQ (reference sequence).

V is TRBV24-1 and J is TRBJ2-1; TRBD2 is a possible D gene (6 bases). In germline, CDR1 is KGHDR, CDR2 SFDVKD. The CDR3 extends over 17 amino acids. V was shortened by 0 bases and J by 2 bases, with 13 bases between the two germline ends. The CDR3 region is CATSDLKAGRPYNEQFF. DNA for the CDR3: TGTGCCACCAGTGATTTGAAGGCAGGGAGGCCCTACAATGAGCAGTTCTTC.

This clone showed up just once. The chain has TRBV29-1 and TRBJ2-5, with a tentative D call TRBD1 (6 bases). The V gene lost 2 bases and the J gene lost 5 bases, with 18 bases spanning the gap. Per germline, CDR1 SQVTM and CDR2 ANQGSEA. The CDR3 contains 15 residues. The CDR3 nucleotides are TGCAGCGTTGAATGGGACCGGGCAGGGGAGGAGACCCAGTACTTC. It yields the protein CSVEWDRAGEETQYF.

The chain links TRBV19 to TRBJ1-2; 10 positions agree with TRBD1. The CDR3 covers 14 residues. Unmatched junction bases numbered 6, after V lost 6 bases and J lost 5 bases. Germline lookup yields CDR1 LNHDA and CDR2 SQIVND (reference sequence). CDR3 nucleotide sequence: TGTGCCAGTAGCCAGGGACAGGGGAGGTATGGCTACACCTTC. Amino acid sequence: CASSQGQGRYGYTF.

The V gene is TRBV5-1, the J gene TRBJ1-1; 7 bases align to TRBD1. The junction had 6 bases not matched to a gene; V was cut back by 3 bases and J by 4 bases. This CDR3 contains 14 residues. The germline V gene encodes CDR1 SGHRS and CDR2 YFSETQ. This chain's CDR3 is CASSSRQGITEAFF. In nucleotides, the CDR3 is TGCGCCAGCAGCTCACGACAGGGAATCACTGAAGCTTTCTTT.

V usage is TRBV5-1 and J usage is TRBJ2-3; tentative D call: TRBD2 (6 bases). The CDR3 totals 14 residues. Trimming shortened V by 6 bases and J by 5 bases, and 16 bases separated the two germline ends. Germline CDR1 SGHRS, CDR2 YFSETQ. The CDR3 DNA reads as TGCGCCAGCACGATGACTAGTTACCAAGATACGCAGTATTTT. Its translation: CASTMTSYQDTQYF.

V usage is TRBV11-3 and J usage is TRBJ2-5; D not certain. The CDR3 is 13 residues long. The germline V gene encodes CDR1 SGHNT and CDR2 YENEEA. Trimming left V 2 bases short and J 5 bases short, with 9 bases between. The CDR3 is CASSLRVVETQYF. The CDR3 coding sequence is TGTGCCAGCAGCTTACGGGTTGTGGAGACCCAGTACTTC.

The V call is TRBV19, the J call TRBJ1-2, with D tentatively TRBD1 (5 bases). V lost 7 bases and J lost 3, with 15 bases in between. Germline V gives CDR1 LNHDA, CDR2 SQIVND (reference sequence). The CDR3 totals 14 residues. The CDR3 spells CASTPGGRYYGYTF. The CDR3 DNA sequence: TGTGCCAGTACCCCCGGGGGACGGTACTATGGCTACACCTTC. The full variable domain, completed using reference TRBV19 and TRBJ1-2, is DGGITQSPKYLFRKEGQNVTLSCEQNLNHDAMYWYRQDPGQGLRLIYYSQIVNDFQKGDIAEGYSVSREKKESFPLTVTSAQKNPTAFYLCASTPGGRYYGYTFGSGTRLTVV.